The table lists the clone carrying this TCR beta chain with many counts. The CDR3 spans 16 residues. Germline V gene data show CDR1 as LGHNA and CDR2 as YSLEER. V shed 1 base and J 7 bases; nucleotides not matched to a gene: 8. MiXCR was run by TCRdb on the RT-PCR reads, yielding one entry per CDR3 protein. The sample carries 650,000 to 800,000 distinct CDR3 sequences, approximately 15% recorded once. V and J are TRBV4-3 and TRBJ1-4; 8 bases align to TRBD1. The receptor's source is a female donor in good health, serving as a healthy control. Sample: memory CD4+ T cells from blood. The CDR3 DNA reads as TGCGCCAGCAGCCAAGGCGCGACAGGGGATGGTGAAAAACTGTTTTTT. This sequence encodes CASSQGATGDGEKLFF.